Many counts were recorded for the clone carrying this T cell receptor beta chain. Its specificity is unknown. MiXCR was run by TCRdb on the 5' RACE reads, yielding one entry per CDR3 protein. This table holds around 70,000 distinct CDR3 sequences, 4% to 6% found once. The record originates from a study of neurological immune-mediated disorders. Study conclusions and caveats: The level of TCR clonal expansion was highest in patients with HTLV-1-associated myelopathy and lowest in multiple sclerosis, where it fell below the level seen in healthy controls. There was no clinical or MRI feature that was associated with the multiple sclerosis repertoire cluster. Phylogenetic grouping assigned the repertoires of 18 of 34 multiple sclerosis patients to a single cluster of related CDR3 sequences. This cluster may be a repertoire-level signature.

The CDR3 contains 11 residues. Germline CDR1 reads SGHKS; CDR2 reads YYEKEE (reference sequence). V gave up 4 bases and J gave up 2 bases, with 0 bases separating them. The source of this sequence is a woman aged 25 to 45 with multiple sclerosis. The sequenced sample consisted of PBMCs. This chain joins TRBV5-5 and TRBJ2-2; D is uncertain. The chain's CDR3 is CASSNTGELFF. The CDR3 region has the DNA TGTGCCAGCAGCAACACCGGGGAGCTGTTTTTT. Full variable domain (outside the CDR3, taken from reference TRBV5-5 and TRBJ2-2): DAGVTQSPTHLIKTRGQQVTLRCSPISGHKSVSWYQQVLGQGPQFIFQYYEKEERGRGNFPDRFSARQFPNYSSELNVNALLLGDSALYLCASSNTGELFFGEGSRLTVL.